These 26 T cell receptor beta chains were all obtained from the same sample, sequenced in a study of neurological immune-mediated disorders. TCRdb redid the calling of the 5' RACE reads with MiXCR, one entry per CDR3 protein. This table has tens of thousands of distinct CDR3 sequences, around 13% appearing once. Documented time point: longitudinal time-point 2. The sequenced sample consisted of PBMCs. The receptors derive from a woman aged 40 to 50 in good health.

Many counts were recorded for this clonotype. The CDR3 here is CASSQGWGPSSYEQYF. In DNA, the CDR3 is TGTGCCAGCAGCCAAGGCTGGGGGCCGAGCTCCTACGAGCAGTACTTC. This sequence joins TRBV3-1 and TRBJ2-7, with TRBD1 as a possible D gene (6 bases). The CDR3 sequence is 16 residues long. Germline-derived CDR1 and CDR2 are LGHDT and YNNKEL (reference sequence). V was pared by 1 base and J by 0 bases, with 13 bases between.

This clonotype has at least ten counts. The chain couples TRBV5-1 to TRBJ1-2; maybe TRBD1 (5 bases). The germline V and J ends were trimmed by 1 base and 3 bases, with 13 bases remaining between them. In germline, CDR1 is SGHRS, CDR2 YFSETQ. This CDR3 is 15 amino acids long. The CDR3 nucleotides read TGCGCCAGCAGCTTGTCTGATGGGGCAGACTATGGCTACACCTTC. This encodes CASSLSDGADYGYTF.

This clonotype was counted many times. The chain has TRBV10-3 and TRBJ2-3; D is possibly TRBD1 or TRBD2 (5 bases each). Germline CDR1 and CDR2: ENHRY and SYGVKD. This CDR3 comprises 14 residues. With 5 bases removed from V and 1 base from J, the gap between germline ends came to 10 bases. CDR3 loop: CAISWDARTDTQYF. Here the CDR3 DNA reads TGTGCCATCAGTTGGGACGCCCGCACAGATACGCAGTATTTT.

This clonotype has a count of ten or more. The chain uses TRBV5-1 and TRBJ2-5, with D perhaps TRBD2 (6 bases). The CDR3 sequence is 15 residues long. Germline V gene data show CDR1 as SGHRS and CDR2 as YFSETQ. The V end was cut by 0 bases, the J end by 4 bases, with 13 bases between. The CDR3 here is CASSLVSGLGETQYF. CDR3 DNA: TGCGCCAGCAGCTTGGTGAGCGGGCTGGGAGAGACCCAGTACTTC.

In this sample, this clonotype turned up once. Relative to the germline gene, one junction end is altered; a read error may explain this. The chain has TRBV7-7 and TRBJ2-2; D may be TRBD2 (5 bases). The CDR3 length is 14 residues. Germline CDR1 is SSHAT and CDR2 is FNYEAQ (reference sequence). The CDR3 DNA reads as TGTGCCAGCAGCCAAACAGTGGCAACTGGGGAGCTATTTTTT. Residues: CASSQTVATGELFF.

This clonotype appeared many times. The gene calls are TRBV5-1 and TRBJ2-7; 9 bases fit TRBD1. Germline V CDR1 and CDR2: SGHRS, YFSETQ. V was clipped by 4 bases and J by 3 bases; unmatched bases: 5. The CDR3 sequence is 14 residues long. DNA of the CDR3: TGCGCCAGCAGCCCCGGGACAGGGATCTACGAGCAGTACTTC. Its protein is CASSPGTGIYEQYF.

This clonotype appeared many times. This CDR3 is CATSDPTRTSLHEQYF. The CDR3 bases are TGTGCCACCAGTGACCCGACCAGGACGTCTCTCCACGAGCAGTACTTC. This chain links TRBV24-1 with TRBJ2-7; D is undetermined. CDR1 and CDR2 from the germline V gene are KGHDR and SFDVKD. Trimming pared 4 bases from V and 5 bases from J, leaving 20 bases between. This CDR3 comprises 16 residues.

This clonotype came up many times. CDR3 nucleotide sequence: TGTGCCAGCAGCCCAAAGACGGGGCAGCCCCAGCATTTT. Protein: CASSPKTGQPQHF. The V gene is TRBV14, the J gene TRBJ1-5; D gene unclear. V lost 4 bases, J lost 7 bases, and 11 bases lay in between. The CDR3 runs 13 residues. Germline CDR1 SGHDN, CDR2 FVKESK.

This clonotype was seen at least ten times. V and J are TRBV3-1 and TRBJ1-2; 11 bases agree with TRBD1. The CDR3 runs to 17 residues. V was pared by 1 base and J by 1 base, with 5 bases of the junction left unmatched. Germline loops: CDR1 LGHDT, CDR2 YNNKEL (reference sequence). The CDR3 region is CASSQADRGRSNYGYTF. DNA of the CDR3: TGTGCCAGCAGCCAAGCGGACAGGGGGCGTAGTAACTATGGCTACACCTTC.

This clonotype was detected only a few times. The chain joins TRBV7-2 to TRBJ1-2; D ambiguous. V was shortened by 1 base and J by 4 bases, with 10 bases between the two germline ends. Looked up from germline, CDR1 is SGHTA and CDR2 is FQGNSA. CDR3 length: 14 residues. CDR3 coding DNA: TGTGCCAGCAGCTTAGTCCCCAGAGCCTATGGCTACACCTTC. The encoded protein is CASSLVPRAYGYTF.

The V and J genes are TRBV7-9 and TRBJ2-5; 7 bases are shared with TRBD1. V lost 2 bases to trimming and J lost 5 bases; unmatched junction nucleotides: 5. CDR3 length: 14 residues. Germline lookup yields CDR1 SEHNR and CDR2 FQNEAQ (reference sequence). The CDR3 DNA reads TGTGCCAGCAGCTTAACGACAGGGCGCGAGACCCAGTACTTC. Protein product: CASSLTTGRETQYF.

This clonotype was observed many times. CDR3: CSAHEGGPNYGYTF. The DNA for the CDR3 is TGCAGTGCTCACGAGGGGGGCCCAAACTATGGCTACACCTTC. This rearrangement joins TRBV20-1 to TRBJ1-2; a possible D gene is TRBD1 (6 bases). CDR1 DFQATT and CDR2 SNEGSKA come from the germline V gene (reference sequence). The CDR3 sequence is 14 residues long. V lost 5 bases to trimming and J lost 2 bases, with 15 bases between them.

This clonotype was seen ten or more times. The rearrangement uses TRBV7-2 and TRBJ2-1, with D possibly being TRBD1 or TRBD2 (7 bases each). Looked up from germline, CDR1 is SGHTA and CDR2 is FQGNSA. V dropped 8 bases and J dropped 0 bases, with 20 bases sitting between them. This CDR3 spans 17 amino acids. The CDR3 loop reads CASRFRGGPSSYNEQFF. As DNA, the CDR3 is TGTGCCAGCCGATTCAGGGGGGGCCCCAGCTCCTACAATGAGCAGTTCTTC.

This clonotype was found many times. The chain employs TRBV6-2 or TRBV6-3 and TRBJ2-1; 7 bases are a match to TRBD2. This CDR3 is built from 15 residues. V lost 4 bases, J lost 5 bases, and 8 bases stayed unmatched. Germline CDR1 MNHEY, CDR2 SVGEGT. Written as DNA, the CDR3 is TGTGCCAGCAGTTCCAGCGGGGTCTGGGACAATGAGCAGTTCTTC. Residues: CASSSSGVWDNEQFF.

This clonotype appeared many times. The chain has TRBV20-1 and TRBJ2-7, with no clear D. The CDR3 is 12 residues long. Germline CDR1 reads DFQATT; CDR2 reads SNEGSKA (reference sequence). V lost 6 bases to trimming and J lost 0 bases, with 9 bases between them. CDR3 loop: CSAPLDSYEQYF. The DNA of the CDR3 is TGCAGTGCCCCGCTGGACTCCTACGAGCAGTACTTC.

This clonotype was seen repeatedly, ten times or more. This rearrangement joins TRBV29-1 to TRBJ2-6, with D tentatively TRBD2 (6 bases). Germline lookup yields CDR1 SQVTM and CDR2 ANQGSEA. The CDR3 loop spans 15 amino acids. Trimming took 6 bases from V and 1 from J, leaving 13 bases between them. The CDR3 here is CSVAAGRSGANVLTF. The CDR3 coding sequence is TGCAGCGTGGCGGCAGGGAGGTCTGGGGCCAACGTCCTGACTTTC.

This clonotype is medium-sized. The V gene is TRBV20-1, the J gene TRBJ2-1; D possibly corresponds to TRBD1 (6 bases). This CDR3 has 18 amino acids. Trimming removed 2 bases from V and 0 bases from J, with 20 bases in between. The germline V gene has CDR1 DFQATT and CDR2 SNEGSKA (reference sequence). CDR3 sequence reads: CSARRTMFGTSSYNEQFF. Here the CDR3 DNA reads TGCAGTGCTAGAAGGACCATGTTCGGGACATCCTCCTACAATGAGCAGTTCTTC.

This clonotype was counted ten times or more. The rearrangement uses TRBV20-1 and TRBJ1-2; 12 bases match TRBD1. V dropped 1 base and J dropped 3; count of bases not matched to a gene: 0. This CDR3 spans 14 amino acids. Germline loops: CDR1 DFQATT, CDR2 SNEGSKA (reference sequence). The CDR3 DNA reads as TGCAGTGCTAGAGGGGACAGGGGGCACTATGGCTACACCTTC. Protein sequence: CSARGDRGHYGYTF.

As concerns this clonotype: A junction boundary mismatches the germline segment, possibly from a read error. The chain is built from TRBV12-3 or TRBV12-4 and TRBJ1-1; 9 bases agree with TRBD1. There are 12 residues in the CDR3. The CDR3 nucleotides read TGTGTCAGCCGGGACAGGGTCAGTGAAGCTTTCTTT. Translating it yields CVSRDRVSEAFF.

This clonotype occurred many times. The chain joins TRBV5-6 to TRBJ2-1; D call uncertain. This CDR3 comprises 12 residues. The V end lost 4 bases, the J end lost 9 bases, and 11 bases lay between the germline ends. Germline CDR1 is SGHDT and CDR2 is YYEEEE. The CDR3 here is CASSALLSEQFF. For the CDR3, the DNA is TGTGCCAGCAGCGCCCTCCTGAGTGAGCAGTTCTTC.

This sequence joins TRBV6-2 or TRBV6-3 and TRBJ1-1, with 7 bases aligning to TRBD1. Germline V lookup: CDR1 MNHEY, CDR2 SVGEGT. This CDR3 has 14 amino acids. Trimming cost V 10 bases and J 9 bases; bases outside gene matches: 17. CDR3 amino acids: CATRNRGLGTKAFF. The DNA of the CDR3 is TGTGCCACCAGAAACAGGGGACTCGGCACCAAAGCTTTCTTT.

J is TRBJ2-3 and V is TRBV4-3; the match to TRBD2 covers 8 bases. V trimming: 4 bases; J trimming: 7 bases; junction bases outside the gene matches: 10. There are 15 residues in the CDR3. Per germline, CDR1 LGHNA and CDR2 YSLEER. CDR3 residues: CASSRQRGTEYTQYF. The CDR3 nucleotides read TGCGCCAGCAGCCGGCAGCGGGGGACCGAATATACGCAGTATTTT.

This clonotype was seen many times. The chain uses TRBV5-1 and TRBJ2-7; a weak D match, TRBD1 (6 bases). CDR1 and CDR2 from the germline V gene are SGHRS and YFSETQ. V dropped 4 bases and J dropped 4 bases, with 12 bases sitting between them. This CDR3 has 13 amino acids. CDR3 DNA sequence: TGCGCCAGCAGCACCAACCAGGGGTACGAGCAGTACTTC. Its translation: CASSTNQGYEQYF.

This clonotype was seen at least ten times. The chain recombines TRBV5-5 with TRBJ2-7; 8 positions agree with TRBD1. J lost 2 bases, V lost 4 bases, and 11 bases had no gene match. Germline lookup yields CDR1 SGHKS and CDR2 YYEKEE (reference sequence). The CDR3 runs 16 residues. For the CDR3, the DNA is TGTGCCAGCAGCCGAACCGCGGGACAGGAGCCCTACGAGCAGTACTTC. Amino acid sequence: CASSRTAGQEPYEQYF. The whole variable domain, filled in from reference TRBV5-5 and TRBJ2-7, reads DAGVTQSPTHLIKTRGQQVTLRCSPISGHKSVSWYQQVLGQGPQFIFQYYEKEERGRGNFPDRFSARQFPNYSSELNVNALLLGDSALYLCASSRTAGQEPYEQYFGPGTRLTVT.

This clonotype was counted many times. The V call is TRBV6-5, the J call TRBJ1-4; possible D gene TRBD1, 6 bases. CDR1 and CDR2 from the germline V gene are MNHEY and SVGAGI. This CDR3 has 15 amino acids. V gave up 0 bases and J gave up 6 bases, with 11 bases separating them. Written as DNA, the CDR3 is TGTGCCAGCAGTTACTCGTGGGACACCGATGAAAAACTGTTTTTT. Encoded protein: CASSYSWDTDEKLFF.

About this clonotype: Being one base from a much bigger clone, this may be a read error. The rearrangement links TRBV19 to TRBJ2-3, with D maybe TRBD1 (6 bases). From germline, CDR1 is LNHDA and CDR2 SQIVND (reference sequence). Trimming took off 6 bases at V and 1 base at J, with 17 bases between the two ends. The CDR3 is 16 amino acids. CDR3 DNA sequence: TGTGCCAGTAGCGGCTGGTACAGGGATGGCACAGATACGCAGTATTTT. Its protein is CASSGWYRDGTDTQYF.